This T cell receptor (beta chain) was observed in a study of blood T cell repertoires in COVID-19 (dated by TCRdb to about 2020). About the study as a whole: Samples from collaborators originated in the United States, Italy and Spain and spanned both the acute and convalescent phases of COVID-19. The prospective study material was composed of cDNA or gDNA derived from T cells, B-cell-depleted T cells, or PBMCs. The dataset comprised deeply sampled blood TCRbeta repertoires from subjects exposed to, actively infected with, or recovered from COVID-19. The repertoires were made available in a free public database intended to serve as a resource for research on the immune response to SARS-CoV-2. The samples were drawn from the first 160 participants of the ongoing ImmuneRACE study and from roughly 1,300 subjects provided by 6 global collaborators. A de-identified subject ID, COVID-19 status, age in years and sex were almost always included in the sample metadata. Where available, HLA class I and class II types were obtained from metadata supplied by the sample provider rather than from assay-based typing.

TCRbeta CDR3 regions were amplified from genomic DNA using the immunoSEQ Assay, a bias-controlled multiplex PCR. In the source study's methods: The number of nucleated cells in each sample was estimated by amplification of reference gene primers within the assay. To quantify the absolute abundance of each unique TCRbeta CDR3 rearrangement, sequence reads were collapsed and filtered. Productive Simpson clonality was computed per sample as the square root of Simpson's diversity index over productive rearrangements. This is the immuneACCESS table as TCRdb keeps it, with only in-frame sequences that have V and J called. A part of the clones is gone; compared with another copy, unresolved V genes explain less than half, and the rest is unexplained. D and trimming were read from the DNA, whereas the V and J calls and clone size are those reported in that table. The sample profile shows about 220,000 clones; roughly 84% of them were found once. Of the sample, approximately 10% falls within the top ten clones.

Comments on this clone: It has no known antigen specificity. Base-call qualities are not available, and no considerably larger clone is one nucleotide away.

Broader findings and caveats from the paper: Clinical and demographic metadata were provided uncurated, with the amount varying by source and participant.

The germline V gene sets CDR1 to KGHSH and CDR2 to LQKENI. V has 6 bases trimmed and J has 2 bases trimmed; junction bases matching no gene number 4. Inclusive of the bounding cysteine and phenylalanine, the CDR3 is 14 residues long. The sequence is cut down to CDR3 DNA, 42 bases in frame from base 1. Each collaborating institution followed its own protocols to collect whole blood in K2EDTA tubes. Collaborator samples were shipped for TCRbeta analysis as frozen whole blood, isolated PBMCs, or DNA extracted from either sample type. Sequences were obtained from peripheral blood. This chain is built from TRBV18 and TRBJ1-5, with 7 bases matching TRBD1. This TCR came from a man aged 45-65 years with active or convalescent COVID-19. The DNA sequence is TGTGCCAGCTCTTTCGGACAGGGCAATCAGCCCCAGCATTTT. It translates as CASSFGQGNQPQHF.